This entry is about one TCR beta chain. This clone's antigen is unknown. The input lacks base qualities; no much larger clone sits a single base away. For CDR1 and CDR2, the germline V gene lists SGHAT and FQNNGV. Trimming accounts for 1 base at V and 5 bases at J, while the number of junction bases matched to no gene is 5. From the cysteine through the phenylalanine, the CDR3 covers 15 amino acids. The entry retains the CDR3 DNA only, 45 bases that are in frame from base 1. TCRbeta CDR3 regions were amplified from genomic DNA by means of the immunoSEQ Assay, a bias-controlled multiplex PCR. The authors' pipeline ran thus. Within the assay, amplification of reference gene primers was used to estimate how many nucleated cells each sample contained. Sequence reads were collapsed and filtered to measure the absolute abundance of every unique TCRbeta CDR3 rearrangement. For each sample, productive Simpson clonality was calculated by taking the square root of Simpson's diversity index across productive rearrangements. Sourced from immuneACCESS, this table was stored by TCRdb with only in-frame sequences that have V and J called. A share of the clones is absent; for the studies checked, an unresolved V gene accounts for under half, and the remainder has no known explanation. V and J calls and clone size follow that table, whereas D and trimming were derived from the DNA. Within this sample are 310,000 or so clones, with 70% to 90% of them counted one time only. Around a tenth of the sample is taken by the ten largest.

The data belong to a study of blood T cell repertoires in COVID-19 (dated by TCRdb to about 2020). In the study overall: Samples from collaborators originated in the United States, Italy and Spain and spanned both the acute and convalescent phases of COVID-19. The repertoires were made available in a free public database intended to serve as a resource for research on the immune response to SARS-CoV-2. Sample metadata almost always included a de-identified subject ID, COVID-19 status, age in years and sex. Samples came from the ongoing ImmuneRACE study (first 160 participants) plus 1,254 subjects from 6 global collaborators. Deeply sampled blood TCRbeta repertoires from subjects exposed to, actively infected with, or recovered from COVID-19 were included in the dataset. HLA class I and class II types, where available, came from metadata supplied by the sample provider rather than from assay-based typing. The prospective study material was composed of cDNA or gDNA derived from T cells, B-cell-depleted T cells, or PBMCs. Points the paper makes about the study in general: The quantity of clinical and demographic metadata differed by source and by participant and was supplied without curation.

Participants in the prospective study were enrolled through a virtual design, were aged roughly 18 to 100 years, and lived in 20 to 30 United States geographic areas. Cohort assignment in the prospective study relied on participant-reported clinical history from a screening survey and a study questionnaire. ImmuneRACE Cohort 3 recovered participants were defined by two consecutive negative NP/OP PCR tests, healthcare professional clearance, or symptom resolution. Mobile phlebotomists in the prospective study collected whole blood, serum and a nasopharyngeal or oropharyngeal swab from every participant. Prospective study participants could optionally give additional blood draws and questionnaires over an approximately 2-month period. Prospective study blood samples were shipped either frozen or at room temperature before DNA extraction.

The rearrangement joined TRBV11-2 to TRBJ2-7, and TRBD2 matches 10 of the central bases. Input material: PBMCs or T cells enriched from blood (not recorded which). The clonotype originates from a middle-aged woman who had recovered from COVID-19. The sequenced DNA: TGTGCCAGCAGCTTAGTAGCGGGGGGTGTGGACGAGCAGTACTTC. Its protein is CASSLVAGGVDEQYF.